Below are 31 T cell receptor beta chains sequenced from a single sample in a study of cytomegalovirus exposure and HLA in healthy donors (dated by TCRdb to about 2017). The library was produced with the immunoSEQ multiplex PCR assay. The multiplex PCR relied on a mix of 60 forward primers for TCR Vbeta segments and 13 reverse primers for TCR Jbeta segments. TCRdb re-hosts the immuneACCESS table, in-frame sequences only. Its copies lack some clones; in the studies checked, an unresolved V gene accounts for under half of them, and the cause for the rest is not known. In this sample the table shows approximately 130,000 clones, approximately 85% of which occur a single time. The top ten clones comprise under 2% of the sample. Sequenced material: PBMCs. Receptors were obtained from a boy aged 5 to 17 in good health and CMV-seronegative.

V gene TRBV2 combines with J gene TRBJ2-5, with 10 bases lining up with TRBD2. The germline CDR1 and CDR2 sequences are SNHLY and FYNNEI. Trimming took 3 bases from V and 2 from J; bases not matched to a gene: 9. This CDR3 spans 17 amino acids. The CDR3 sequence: CASSEDLLAGLQETQYF. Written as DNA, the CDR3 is TGTGCCAGCAGTGAGGATTTACTAGCGGGGCTGCAAGAGACCCAGTACTTC.

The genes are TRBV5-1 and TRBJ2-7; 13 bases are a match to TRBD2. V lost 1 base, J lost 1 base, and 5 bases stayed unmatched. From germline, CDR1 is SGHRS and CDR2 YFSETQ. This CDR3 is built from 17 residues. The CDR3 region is CASSLTSGRAGSYEQYF. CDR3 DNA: TGCGCCAGCAGCTTGACTAGCGGGAGGGCCGGATCCTACGAGCAGTACTTC.

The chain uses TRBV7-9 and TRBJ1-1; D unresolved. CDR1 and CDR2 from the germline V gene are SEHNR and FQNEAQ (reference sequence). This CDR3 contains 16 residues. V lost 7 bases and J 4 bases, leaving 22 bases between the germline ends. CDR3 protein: CASIQSRSAGFTEAFF. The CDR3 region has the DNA TGTGCCAGCATCCAATCTAGGTCGGCGGGGTTCACTGAAGCTTTCTTT.

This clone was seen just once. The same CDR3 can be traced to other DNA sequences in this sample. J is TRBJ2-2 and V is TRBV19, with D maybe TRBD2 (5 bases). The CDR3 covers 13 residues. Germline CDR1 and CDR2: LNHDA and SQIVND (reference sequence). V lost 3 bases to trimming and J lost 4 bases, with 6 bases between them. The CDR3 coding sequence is TGTGCCAGTAGTATTAGCGTCACCGGGGAGCTGTTTTTT. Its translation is CASSISVTGELFF.

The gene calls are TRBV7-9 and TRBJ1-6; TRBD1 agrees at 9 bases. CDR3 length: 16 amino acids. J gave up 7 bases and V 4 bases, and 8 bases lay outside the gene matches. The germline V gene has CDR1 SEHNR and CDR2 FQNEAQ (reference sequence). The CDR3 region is CASSSSSGQGNSPLHF. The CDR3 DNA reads TGTGCCAGCAGCTCGTCCTCGGGACAGGGCAATTCACCCCTCCACTTT.

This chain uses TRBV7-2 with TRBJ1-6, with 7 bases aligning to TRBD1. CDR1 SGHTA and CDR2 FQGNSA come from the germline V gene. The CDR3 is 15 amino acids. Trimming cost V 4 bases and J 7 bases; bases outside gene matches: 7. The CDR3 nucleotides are TGTGCCAGCAGCTGGGGAATAGGGGGCAATTCACCCCTCCACTTT. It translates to CASSWGIGGNSPLHF. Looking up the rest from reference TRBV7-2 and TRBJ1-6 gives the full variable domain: GAGVSQSPSNKVTEKGKDVELRCDPISGHTALYWYRQSLGQGLEFLIYFQGNSAPDKSGLPSDRFSAERTGGSVSTLTIQRTQQEDSAVYLCASSWGIGGNSPLHFGNGTRLTVT.

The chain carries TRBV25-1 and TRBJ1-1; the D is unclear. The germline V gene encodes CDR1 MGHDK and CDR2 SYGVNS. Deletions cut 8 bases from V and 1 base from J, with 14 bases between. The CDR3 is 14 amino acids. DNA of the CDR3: TGTGCCAGCCGAGCGCGGGCGACGAACACTGAAGCTTTCTTT. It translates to CASRARATNTEAFF.

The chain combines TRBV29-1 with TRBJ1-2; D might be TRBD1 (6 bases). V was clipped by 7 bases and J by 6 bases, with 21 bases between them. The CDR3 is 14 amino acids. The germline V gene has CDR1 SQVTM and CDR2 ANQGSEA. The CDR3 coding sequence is TGCAGCGCGAACTCCGGGACACGACTTAATGGCTACACCTTC. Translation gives CSANSGTRLNGYTF.

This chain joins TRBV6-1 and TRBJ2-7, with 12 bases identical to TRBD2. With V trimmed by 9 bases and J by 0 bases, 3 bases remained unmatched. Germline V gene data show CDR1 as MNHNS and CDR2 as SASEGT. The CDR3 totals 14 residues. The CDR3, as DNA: TGTGCCAGTACTAGCGGGGGGAGCTCCTACGAGCAGTACTTC. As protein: CASTSGGSSYEQYF.

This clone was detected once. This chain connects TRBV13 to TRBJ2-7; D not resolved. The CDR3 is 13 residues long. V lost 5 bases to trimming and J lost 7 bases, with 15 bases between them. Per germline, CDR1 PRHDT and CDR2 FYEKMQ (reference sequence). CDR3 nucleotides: TGTGCCAGCAGCCGTCCACCCGCGGCTGAGCAGTACTTC. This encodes CASSRPPAAEQYF.

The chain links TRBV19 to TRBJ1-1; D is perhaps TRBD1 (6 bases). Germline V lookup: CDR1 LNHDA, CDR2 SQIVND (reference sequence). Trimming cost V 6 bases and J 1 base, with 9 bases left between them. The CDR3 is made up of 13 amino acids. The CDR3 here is CASRWTENTEAFF. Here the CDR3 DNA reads TGTGCCAGTAGATGGACAGAGAACACTGAAGCTTTCTTT.

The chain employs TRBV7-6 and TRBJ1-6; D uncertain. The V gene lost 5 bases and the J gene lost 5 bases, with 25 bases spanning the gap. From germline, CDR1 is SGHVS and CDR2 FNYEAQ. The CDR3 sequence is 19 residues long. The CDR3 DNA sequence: TGTGCCAGCAGCGCCTTTTCTTTTATTGCGGGAGCCGATAATTCACCCCTCCACTTT. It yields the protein CASSAFSFIAGADNSPLHF.

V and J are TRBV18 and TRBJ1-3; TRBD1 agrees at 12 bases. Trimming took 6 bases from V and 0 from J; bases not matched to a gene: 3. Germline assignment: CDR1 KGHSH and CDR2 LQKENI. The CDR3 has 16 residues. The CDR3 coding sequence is TGTGCCAGCTCCCAGGGACAGGGGGCCTCTGGAAACACCATATATTTT. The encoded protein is CASSQGQGASGNTIYF.

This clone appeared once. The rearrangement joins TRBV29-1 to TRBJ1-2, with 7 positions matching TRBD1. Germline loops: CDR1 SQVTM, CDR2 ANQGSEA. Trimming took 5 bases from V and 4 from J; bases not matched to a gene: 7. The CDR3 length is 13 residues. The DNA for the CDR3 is TGCAGCGTTCCGGACGCAGGGGGCTATGGCTACACCTTC. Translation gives CSVPDAGGYGYTF.

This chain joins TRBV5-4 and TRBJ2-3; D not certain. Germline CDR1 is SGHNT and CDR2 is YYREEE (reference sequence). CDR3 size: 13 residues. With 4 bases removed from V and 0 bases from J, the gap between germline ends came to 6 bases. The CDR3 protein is CASSPPSTDTQYF. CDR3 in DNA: TGTGCCAGCAGCCCCCCTAGCACAGATACGCAGTATTTT.

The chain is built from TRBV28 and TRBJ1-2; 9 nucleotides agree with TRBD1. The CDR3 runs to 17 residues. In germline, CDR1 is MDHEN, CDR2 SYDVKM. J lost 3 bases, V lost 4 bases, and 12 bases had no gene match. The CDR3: CASSSPTTGGRYYGYTF. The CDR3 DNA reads TGTGCCAGCAGTTCCCCAACCACAGGGGGCCGGTACTATGGCTACACCTTC.

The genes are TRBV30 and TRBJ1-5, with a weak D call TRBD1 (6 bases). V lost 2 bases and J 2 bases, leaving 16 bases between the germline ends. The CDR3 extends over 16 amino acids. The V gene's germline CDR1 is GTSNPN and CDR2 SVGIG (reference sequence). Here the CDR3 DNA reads TGTGCCTGGAGTTTGGGGTTCAAGGGGGGCAATCAGCCCCAGCATTTT. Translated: CAWSLGFKGGNQPQHF.

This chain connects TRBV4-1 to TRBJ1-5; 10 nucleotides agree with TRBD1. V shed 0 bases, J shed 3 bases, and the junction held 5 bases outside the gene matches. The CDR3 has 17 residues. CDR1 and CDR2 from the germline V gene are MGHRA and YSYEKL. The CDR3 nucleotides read TGCGCCAGCAGCCAAGAACTTGGGACAGGGGACAATCAGCCCCAGCATTTT. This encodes CASSQELGTGDNQPQHF.

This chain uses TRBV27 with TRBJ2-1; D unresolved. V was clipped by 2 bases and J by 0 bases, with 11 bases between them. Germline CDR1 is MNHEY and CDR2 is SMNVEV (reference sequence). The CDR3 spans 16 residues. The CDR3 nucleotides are TGTGCCAGCAGTTTAAGGCCAGACAACTCCTACAATGAGCAGTTCTTC. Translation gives CASSLRPDNSYNEQFF.

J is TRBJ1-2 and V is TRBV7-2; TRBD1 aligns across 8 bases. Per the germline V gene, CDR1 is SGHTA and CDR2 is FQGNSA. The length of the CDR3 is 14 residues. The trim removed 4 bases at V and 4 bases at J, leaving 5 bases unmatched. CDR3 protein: CASSSRDRSYGYTF. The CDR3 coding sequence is TGTGCCAGCAGCTCGCGGGACAGGAGCTATGGCTACACCTTC. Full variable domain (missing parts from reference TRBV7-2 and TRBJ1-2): GAGVSQSPSNKVTEKGKDVELRCDPISGHTALYWYRQSLGQGLEFLIYFQGNSAPDKSGLPSDRFSAERTGGSVSTLTIQRTQQEDSAVYLCASSSRDRSYGYTFGSGTRLTVV.

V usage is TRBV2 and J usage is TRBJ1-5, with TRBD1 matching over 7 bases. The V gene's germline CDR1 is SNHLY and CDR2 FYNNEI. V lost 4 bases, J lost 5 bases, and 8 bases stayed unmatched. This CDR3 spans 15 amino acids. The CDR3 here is CASSVRTGYDQPQHF. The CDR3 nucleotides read TGTGCCAGCAGTGTTAGGACAGGTTACGATCAGCCCCAGCATTTT.

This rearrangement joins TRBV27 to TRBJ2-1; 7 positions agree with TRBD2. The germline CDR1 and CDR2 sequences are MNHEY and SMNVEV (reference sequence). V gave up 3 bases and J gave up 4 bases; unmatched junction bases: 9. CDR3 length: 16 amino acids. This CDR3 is CASSFLREKWYNEQFF. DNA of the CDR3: TGTGCCAGCAGTTTTTTGCGGGAGAAGTGGTACAATGAGCAGTTCTTC.

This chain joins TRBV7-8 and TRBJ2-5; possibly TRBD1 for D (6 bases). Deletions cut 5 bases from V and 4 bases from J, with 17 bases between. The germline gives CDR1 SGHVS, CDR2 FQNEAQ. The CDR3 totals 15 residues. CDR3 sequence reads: CASSRSRGRGETQYF. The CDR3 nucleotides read TGTGCCAGCAGCCGCAGTAGGGGCAGGGGAGAGACCCAGTACTTC.

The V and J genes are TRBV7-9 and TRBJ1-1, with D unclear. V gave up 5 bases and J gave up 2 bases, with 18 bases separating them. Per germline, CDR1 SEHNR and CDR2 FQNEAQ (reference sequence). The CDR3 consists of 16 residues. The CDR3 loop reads CASSHPKEAANTEAFF. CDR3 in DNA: TGTGCCAGCAGCCATCCGAAGGAGGCAGCAAACACTGAAGCTTTCTTT.

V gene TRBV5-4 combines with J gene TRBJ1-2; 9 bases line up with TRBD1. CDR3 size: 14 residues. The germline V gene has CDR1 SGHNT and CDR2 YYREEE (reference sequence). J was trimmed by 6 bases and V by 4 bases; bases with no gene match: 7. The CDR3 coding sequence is TGTGCCAGCAGCCCAGGACAGGGGAGGGATGGCTACACCTTC. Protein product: CASSPGQGRDGYTF.

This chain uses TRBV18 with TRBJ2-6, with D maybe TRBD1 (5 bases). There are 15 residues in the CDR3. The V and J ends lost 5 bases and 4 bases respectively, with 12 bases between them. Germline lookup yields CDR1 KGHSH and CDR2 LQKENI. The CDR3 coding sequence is TGTGCCAGCTCAATAGACAGACTGGGGGCCAACGTCCTGACTTTC. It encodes CASSIDRLGANVLTF.

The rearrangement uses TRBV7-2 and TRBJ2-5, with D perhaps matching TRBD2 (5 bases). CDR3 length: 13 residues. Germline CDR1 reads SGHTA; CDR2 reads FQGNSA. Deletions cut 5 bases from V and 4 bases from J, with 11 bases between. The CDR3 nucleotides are TGTGCCAGCAGCCGGGGTTGGGGAGAGACCCAGTACTTC. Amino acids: CASSRGWGETQYF.

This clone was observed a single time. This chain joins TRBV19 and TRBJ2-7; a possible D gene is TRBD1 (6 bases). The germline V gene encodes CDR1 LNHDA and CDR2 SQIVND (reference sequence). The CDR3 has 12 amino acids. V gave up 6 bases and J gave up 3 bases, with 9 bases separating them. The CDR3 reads CASRQGNYEQYF. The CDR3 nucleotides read TGTGCCAGTAGACAGGGAAACTACGAGCAGTACTTC.

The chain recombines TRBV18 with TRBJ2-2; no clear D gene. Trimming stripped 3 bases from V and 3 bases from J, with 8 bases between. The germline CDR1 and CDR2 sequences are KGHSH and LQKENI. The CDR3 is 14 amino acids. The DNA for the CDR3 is TGTGCCAGCTCACCCACGAGAGACACCGGGGAGCTGTTTTTT. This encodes CASSPTRDTGELFF.

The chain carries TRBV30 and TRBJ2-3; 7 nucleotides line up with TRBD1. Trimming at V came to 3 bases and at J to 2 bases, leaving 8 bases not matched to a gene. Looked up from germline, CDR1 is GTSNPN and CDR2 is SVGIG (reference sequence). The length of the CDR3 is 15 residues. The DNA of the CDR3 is TGTGCCTGGAGCCTCGGACAGGTGAACACAGATACGCAGTATTTT. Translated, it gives CAWSLGQVNTDTQYF.

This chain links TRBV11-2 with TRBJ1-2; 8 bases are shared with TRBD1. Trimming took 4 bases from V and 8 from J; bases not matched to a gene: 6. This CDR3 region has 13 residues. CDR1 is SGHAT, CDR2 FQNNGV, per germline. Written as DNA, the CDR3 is TGTGCCAGCAGCTCGCAGGGGGCGCGAGGCTACACCTTC. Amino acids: CASSSQGARGYTF.